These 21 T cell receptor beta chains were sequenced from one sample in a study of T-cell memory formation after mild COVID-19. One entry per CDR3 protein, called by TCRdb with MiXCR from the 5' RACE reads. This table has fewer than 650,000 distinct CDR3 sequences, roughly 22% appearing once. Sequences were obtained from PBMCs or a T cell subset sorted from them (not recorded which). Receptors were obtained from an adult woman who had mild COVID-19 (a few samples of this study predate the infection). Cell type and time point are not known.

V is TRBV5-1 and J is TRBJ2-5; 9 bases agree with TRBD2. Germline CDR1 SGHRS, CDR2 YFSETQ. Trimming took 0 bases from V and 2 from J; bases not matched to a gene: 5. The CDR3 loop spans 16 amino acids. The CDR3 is CASSLGLAVFQETQYF. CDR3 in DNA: TGCGCCAGCAGCTTGGGACTAGCGGTGTTTCAAGAGACCCAGTACTTC.

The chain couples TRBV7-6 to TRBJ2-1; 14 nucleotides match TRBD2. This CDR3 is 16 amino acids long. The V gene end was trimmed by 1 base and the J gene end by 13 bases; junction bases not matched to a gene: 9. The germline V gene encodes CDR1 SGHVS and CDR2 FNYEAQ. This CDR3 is CASSLGGLAGEDYQFF. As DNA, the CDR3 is TGTGCCAGCAGCTTAGGGGGACTAGCGGGAGAGGATTACCAGTTCTTC.

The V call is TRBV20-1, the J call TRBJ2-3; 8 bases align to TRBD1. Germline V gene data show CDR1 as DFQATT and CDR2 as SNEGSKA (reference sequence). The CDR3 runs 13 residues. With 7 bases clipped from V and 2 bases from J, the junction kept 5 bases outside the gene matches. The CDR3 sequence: CSVPGGATDTQYF. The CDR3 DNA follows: TGCAGTGTCCCAGGGGGCGCCACAGATACGCAGTATTTT.

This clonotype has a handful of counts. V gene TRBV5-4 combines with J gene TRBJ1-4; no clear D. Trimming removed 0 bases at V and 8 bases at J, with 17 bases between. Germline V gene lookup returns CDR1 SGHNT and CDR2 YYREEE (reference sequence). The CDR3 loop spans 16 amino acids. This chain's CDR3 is CASSLEVAIADEKLFF. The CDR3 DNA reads TGTGCCAGCAGCTTGGAGGTGGCGATAGCAGACGAAAAACTGTTTTTT.

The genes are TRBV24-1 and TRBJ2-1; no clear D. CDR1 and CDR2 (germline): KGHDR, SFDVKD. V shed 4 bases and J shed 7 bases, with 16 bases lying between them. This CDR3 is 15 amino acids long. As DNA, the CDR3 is TGTGCCACCAGTGACCCGAAGGCTACCAGTAATGAGCAGTTCTTC. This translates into CATSDPKATSNEQFF.

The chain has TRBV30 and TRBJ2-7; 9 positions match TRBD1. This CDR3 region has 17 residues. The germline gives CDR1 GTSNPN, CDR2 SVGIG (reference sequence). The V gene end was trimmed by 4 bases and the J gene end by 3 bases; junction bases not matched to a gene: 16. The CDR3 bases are TGTGCCTGGATTCCCGGGACAGGGATCGACCGAAACTACGAGCAGTACTTC. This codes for CAWIPGTGIDRNYEQYF.

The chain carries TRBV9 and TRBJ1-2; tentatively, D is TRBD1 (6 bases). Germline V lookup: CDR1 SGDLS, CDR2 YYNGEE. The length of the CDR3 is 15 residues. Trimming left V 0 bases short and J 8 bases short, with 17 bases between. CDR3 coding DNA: TGTGCCAGCAGCGTAGGAGACAGGAGCAAAGGGGGCTACACCTTC. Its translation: CASSVGDRSKGGYTF.

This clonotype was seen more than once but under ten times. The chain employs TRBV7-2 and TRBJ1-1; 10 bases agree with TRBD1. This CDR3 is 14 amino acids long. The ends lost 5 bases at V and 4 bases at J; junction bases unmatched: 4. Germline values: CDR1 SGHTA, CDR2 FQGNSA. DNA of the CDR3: TGTGCCAGCAGCCCGGACAGGGGGAGCACTGAAGCTTTCTTT. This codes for CASSPDRGSTEAFF. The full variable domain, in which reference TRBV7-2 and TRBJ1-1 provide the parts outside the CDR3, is GAGVSQSPSNKVTEKGKDVELRCDPISGHTALYWYRQSLGQGLEFLIYFQGNSAPDKSGLPSDRFSAERTGGSVSTLTIQRTQQEDSAVYLCASSPDRGSTEAFFGQGTRLTVV.

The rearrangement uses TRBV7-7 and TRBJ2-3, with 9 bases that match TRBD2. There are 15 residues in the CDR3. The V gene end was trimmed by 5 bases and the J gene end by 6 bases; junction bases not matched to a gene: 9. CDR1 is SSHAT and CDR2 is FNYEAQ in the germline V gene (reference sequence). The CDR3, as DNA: TGTGCCAGCAGCCTCAGCGGGGGGCAGTGGGATACGCAGTATTTT. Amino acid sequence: CASSLSGGQWDTQYF. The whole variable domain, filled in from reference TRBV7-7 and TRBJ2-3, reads GAGVSQSPRYKVTKRGQDVTLRCDPISSHATLYWYQQALGQGPEFLTYFNYEAQPDKSGLPSDRFSAERPEGSISTLTIQRTEQRDSAMYRCASSLSGGQWDTQYFGPGTRLTVL.

CDR3 residues: CASSPANRVRADTQYF. In DNA, the CDR3 is TGTGCCAGCAGCCCAGCCAACAGGGTTCGTGCAGATACGCAGTATTTT. The V and J genes are TRBV2 and TRBJ2-3; maybe TRBD1 (6 bases). CDR1 SNHLY and CDR2 FYNNEI come from the germline V gene. The CDR3 runs 16 residues. V lost 6 bases and J 4 bases, leaving 20 bases between the germline ends.

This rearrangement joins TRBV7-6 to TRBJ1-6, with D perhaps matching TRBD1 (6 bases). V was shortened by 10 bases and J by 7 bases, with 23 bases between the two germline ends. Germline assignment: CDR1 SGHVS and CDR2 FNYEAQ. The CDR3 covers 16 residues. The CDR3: CATRHNGGARNSPLHF. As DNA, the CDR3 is TGTGCCACCCGTCACAATGGGGGGGCGAGAAATTCACCCCTCCACTTT. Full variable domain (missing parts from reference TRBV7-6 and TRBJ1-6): GAGVSQSPRYKVTKRGQDVALRCDPISGHVSLYWYRQALGQGPEFLTYFNYEAQQDKSGLPNDRFSAERPEGSISTLTIQRTEQRDSAMYRCATRHNGGARNSPLHFGNGTRLTVT.

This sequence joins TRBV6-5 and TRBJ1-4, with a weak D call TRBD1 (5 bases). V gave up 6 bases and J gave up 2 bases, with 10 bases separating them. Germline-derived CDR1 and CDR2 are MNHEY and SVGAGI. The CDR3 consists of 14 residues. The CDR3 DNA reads TGTGCCAGCAGAACAGGCGGGACTAATGAAAAACTGTTTTTT. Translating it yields CASRTGGTNEKLFF.

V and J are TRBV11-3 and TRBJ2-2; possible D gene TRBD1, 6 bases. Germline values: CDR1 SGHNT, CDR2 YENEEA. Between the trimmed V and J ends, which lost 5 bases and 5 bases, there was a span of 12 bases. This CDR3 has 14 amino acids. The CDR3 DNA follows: TGTGCCAGCAGCCGCAGGGGCGAGACCGGGGAGCTGTTTTTT. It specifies CASSRRGETGELFF. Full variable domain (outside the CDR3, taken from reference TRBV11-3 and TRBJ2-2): EAGVVQSPRYKIIEKKQPVAFWCNPISGHNTLYWYLQNLGQGPELLIRYENEEAVDDSQLPKDRFSAERLKGVDSTLKIQPAELGDSAVYLCASSRRGETGELFFGEGSRLTVL.

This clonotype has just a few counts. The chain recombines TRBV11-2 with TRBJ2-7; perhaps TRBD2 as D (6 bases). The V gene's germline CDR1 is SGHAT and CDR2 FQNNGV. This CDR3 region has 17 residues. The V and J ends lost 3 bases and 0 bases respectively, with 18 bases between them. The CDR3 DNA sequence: TGTGCCAGCAGCTTCTACAAGGGAGGAAAAAACTCCTACGAGCAGTACTTC. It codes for CASSFYKGGKNSYEQYF. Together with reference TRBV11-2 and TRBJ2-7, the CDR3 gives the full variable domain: EAGVAQSPRYKIIEKRQSVAFWCNPISGHATLYWYQQILGQGPKLLIQFQNNGVVDDSQLPKDRFSAERLKGVDSTLKIQPAKLEDSAVYLCASSFYKGGKNSYEQYFGPGTRLTVT.

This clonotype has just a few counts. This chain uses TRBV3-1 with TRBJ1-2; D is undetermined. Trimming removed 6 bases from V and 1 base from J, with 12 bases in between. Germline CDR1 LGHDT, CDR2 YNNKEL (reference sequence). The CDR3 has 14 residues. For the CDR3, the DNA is TGTGCCAGCAGGCAATCCGGGAATAACTATGGCTACACCTTC. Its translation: CASRQSGNNYGYTF. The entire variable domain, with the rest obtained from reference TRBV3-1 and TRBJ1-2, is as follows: DTAVSQTPKYLVTQMGNDKSIKCEQNLGHDTMYWYKQDSKKFLKIMFSYNNKELIINETVPNRFSPKSPDKAHLNLHINSLELGDSAVYFCASRQSGNNYGYTFGSGTRLTVV.

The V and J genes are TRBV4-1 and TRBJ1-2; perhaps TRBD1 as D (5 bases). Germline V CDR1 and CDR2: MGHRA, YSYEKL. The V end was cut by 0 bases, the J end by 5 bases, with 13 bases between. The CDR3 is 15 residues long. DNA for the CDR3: TGCGCCAGCAGCCAAGATTTCAGGGTTTGGTATGGCTACACCTTC. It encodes CASSQDFRVWYGYTF.

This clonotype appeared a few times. The CDR3 nucleotides read TGTGCCAGCAGCCTACCCACCGGGACAGGGGCCCGAGTTGTCTATGGCTACACCTTC. Protein: CASSLPTGTGARVVYGYTF. The chain recombines TRBV7-9 with TRBJ1-2; 10 positions agree with TRBD1. The V segment lost 5 bases and the J segment 4 bases; nucleotides outside the gene matches: 19. There are 19 residues in the CDR3. The germline V gene has CDR1 SEHNR and CDR2 FQNEAQ (reference sequence).

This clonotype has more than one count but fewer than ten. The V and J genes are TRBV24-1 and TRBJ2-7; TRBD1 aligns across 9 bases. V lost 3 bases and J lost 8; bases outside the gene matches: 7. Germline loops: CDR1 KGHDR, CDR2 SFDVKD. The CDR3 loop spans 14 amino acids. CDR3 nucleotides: TGTGCCACCAGTGATCCGGGACAGGGTTTAAAGCAGTACTTC. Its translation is CATSDPGQGLKQYF.

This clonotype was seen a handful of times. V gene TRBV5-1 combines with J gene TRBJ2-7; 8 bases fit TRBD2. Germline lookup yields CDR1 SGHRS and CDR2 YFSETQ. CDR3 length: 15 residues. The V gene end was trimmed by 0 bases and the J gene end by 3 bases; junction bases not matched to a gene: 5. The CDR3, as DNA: TGCGCCAGCAGCTTGGACGGCGGGGGGAACTACGAGCAGTACTTC. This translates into CASSLDGGGNYEQYF.

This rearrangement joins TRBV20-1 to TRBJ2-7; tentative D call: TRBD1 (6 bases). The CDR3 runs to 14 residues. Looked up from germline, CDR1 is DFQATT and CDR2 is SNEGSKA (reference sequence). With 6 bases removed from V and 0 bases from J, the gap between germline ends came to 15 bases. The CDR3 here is CSAGFRDNSYEQYF. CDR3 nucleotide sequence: TGCAGTGCAGGATTCCGGGACAACTCCTACGAGCAGTACTTC.

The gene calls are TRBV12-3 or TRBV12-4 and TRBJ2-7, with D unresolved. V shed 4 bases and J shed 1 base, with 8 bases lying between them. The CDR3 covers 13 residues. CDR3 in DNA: TGTGCCAGCAGTTCTAAGGTTTCCTACGAGCAGTACTTC. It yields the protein CASSSKVSYEQYF.